This T cell receptor (beta chain) comes out of a study of pediatric ulcerative colitis. The study, taken as a whole, reports: Repertoires came from total lymphocyte DNA, so rare subsets like regulatory T cells may be missed.

Profiling relied on immunoSEQ multiplex PCR, and the TCRdb table lists in-frame clones only, not all of them. The data contain over 35,000 clones, 70% to 90% of them singletons. Trimming cost V 0 bases and J 6 bases, with 16 bases left between them. Germline V gives CDR1 SGHNT, CDR2 YYREEE (reference sequence). This CDR3 has 16 amino acids. For this clone: Its antigen is undetermined.

V is TRBV5-4 and J is TRBJ2-1; no reliable D call. Sequencing was done on a sample of blood. This sequence was found in a girl between 5 and 17 years old with moderate ulcerative colitis. The CDR3 coding sequence is TGTGCCAGCAGCTTGGCTGGTAGTCTGATCCCCAATGAGCAGTTCTTC. Its translation: CASSLAGSLIPNEQFF.